The sequence of this T cell receptor (beta chain) was determined in a study of identical twins' blood T cells. TCRdb re-derived calls from the 5' RACE reads in MiXCR, one entry per CDR3 protein. The repertoire holds hundreds of thousands of distinct CDR3 sequences, about 28% seen once, with around 5.6% in the top ten. The V and J ends lost 9 bases and 6 bases respectively, with 12 bases between them. CDR1 and CDR2 (germline): SGDLS, YYNGEE. The CDR3 is 12 amino acids. The sequenced material came from PBMCs. This TCR was recovered from a woman between 18 and 49 years old in good health. The chain employs TRBV9 and TRBJ2-2, with D possibly matching TRBD2 (5 bases). DNA for the CDR3: TGTGCCACCGGGAAGGGTCCCGGGGAGCTGTTTTTT. It yields the protein CATGKGPGELFF.